This record concerns one T cell receptor beta chain sequence. Antigen unknown. The read terminates 3 residues ahead of where the CDR3 ends, so the germline J gene completes it. The CDR3 contains 15 residues. Trimming cost V 3 bases and J 9 bases, with 19 bases left between them. Germline values: CDR1 SGHKS, CDR2 YYEKEE (reference sequence). The data were obtained in a study of T cells in women clearing cervical HPV infection. Study context: Cases: HPV16-related CIN3 or worse on histology, 2 invasive cancers. Blood came at first lesion visit for cases, post-clearance for controls. The study's findings and limits: CIN3+ cases had significantly higher TCR richness than controls; evenness did not differ. Richness differences could reflect unmeasured T-cell content per sample.

This table comes from immunoSEQ multiplex PCR, and its TCRdb copy is limited to in-frame clones, with some not included. The table for this sample gives 20,000 to 25,000 clones. This sequence was found in a woman aged 18 to 75 with a cervical HPV16 infection that either progressed to CIN3+ or cleared (not recorded which). This chain joins TRBV5-5 and TRBJ2-1; tentatively, D is TRBD2 (6 bases). The specimen sequenced was blood buffy coat. Here the CDR3 reads CASSSLTGGPGEQFF. CDR3 bases read: TGTGCCAGCAGCTCTTTAACCGGAGGGCCTGGTGAG.